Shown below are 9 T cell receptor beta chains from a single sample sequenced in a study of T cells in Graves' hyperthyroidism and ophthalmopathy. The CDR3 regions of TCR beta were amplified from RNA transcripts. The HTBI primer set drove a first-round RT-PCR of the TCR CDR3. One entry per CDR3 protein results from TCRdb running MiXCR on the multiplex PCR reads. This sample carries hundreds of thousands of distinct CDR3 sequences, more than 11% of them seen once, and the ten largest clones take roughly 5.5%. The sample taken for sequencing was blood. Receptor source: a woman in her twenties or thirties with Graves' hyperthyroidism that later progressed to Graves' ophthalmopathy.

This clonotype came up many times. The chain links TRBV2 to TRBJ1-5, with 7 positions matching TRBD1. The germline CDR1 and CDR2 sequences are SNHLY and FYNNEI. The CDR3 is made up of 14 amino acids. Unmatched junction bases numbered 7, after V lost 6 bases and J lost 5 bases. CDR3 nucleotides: TGTGCCAGCAGATTACAGGGGCAGTATCAGCCCCAGCATTTT. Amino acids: CASRLQGQYQPQHF.

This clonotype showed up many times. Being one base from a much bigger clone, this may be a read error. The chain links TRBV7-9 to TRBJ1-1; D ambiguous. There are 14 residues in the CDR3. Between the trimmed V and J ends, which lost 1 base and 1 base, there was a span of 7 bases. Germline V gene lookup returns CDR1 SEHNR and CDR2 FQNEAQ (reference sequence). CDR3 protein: CASSLVKGNTEAFF. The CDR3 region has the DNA TGTGCCAGCAGCTTAGTGAAGGGGAACACTGAAGCTTTCTTT.

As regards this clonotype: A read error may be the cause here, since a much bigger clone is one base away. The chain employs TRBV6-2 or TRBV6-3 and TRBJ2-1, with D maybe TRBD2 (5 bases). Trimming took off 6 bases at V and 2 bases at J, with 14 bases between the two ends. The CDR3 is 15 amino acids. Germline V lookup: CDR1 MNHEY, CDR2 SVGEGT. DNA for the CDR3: TGTGCCAGCAGAAAACTAGGTCCGCCCTACAATGAGCAGTTCTTC. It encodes CASRKLGPPYNEQFF.

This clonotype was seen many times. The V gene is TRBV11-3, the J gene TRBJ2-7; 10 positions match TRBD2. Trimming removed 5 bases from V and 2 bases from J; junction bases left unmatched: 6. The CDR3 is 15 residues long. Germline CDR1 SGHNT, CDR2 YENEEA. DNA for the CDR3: TGTGCCAGCAGCCATCGGACTAGCGGAGCCTACGAGCAGTACTTC. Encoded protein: CASSHRTSGAYEQYF.

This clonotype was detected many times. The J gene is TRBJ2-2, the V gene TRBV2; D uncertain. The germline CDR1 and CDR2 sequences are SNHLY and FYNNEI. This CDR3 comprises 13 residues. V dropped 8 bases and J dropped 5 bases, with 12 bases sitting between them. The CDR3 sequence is CASLPLGTGELFF. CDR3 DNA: TGTGCCAGCCTCCCCCTAGGGACCGGGGAGCTGTTTTTT.

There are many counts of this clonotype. The CDR3 nucleotides are TGTGCCAGCAGTCGACAGGATCCAAAGCAGTACTTC. It yields the protein CASSRQDPKQYF. This rearrangement joins TRBV12-3 or TRBV12-4 to TRBJ2-7; perhaps TRBD1 as D (6 bases). Trimming left V 5 bases short and J 8 bases short, with 13 bases between. This CDR3 is 12 amino acids long.

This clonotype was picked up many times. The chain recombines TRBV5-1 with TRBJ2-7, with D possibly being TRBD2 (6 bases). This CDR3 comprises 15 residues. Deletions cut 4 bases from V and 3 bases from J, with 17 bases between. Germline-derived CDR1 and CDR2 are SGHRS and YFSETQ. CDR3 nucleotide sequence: TGCGCCAGCAGCAACACCGGGACTCCGTTCTACGAGCAGTACTTC. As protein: CASSNTGTPFYEQYF. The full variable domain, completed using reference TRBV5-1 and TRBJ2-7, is KAGVTQTPRYLIKTRGQQVTLSCSPISGHRSVSWYQQTPGQGLQFLFEYFSETQRNKGNFPGRFSGRQFSNSRSEMNVSTLELGDSALYLCASSNTGTPFYEQYFGPGTRLTVT.

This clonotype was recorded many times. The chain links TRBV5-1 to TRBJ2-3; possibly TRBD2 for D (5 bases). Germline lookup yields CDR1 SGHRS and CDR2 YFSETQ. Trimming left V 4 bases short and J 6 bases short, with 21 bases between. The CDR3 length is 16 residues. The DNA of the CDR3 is TGCGCCAGCAGCATGTTCGGGAATCCGGGCTGGGATACGCAGTATTTT. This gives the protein CASSMFGNPGWDTQYF.

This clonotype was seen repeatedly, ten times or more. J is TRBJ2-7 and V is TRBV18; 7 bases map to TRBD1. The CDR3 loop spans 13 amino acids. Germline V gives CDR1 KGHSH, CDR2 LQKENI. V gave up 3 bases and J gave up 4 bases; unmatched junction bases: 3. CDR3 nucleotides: TGTGCCAGCTCACCGCCACAGGGGTACGAGCAGTACTTC. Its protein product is CASSPPQGYEQYF.